This T cell receptor beta chain is from a study of blood T cell repertoires in COVID-19. Study information: Acute and convalescent COVID-19 specimens originated in the United States, Italy and Spain.

This clone was counted a single time. The same CDR3 is also encoded by other DNA sequences in this sample. Original analysis: Researchers report that nucleated cell counts were estimated from reference gene primer amplification. Method: immunoSEQ multiplex PCR; TCRdb's copy keeps in-frame clones and lacks some. For V, J and clone size, that table is used; D and trimming come from the DNA. The sample carries about 140,000 clones, roughly 80% recorded once. Germline V lookup: CDR1 SGHTA, CDR2 FQGNSA. Unmatched junction bases numbered 5, after V lost 5 bases and J lost 2 bases. The CDR3 consists of 16 residues.

The TCR was taken from a man in his fifties with acute or convalescent COVID-19. V and J are TRBV7-2 and TRBJ2-7, with TRBD2 matching over 14 bases. Sequenced input: peripheral blood. In DNA, the CDR3 is TGTGCCAGCAGCCGGACTAGCGGGGGGCTGGCCTACGAGCAGTACTTC. Translation gives CASSRTSGGLAYEQYF.